The 25 T cell receptor beta chains reported below all come from one sample, sequenced in a study of blood T cell repertoires in COVID-19 (TCRdb year 2020). The library was produced with the immunoSEQ multiplex PCR assay. This is the immuneACCESS table as TCRdb keeps it, with only in-frame sequences that have V and J called. A part of the clones is gone; compared with another copy, unresolved V genes explain less than half, and the rest is unexplained. The sample table lists more than 250,000 clones, 80% to 90% of them with a count of one. Of the sample, 1% is held by the ten largest clones. Material: peripheral blood. These TCRs come from a man aged 45-60 years with active or convalescent COVID-19.

V gene TRBV4-1 combines with J gene TRBJ1-2; no reliable D call. This CDR3 is 13 amino acids long. Germline assignment: CDR1 MGHRA and CDR2 YSYEKL. Trimming took off 5 bases at V and 4 bases at J, with 11 bases between the two ends. The CDR3 coding sequence is TGCGCCAGCAGCGTCAGGCTCGGCTATGGCTACACCTTC. Its protein product is CASSVRLGYGYTF.

The gene calls are TRBV7-2 and TRBJ2-6, with TRBD1 matching 11 bases. Germline V gene data show CDR1 as SGHTA and CDR2 as FQGNSA. V was clipped by 5 bases and J by 4 bases; unmatched bases: 7. CDR3 length: 17 amino acids. CDR3 residues: CASSHRTGGSGANVLTF. The DNA for the CDR3 is TGTGCCAGCAGCCATCGGACAGGGGGCTCCGGGGCCAACGTCCTGACTTTC.

This rearrangement joins TRBV27 to TRBJ1-2; TRBD1 matches at 8 bases. Per the germline V gene, CDR1 is MNHEY and CDR2 is SMNVEV (reference sequence). J lost 2 bases, V lost 5 bases, and 1 base had no gene match. The CDR3 covers 13 residues. Here the CDR3 reads CASSRTGNYGYTF. The DNA of the CDR3 is TGTGCCAGCAGTCGGACAGGGAACTATGGCTACACCTTC.

The table lists this clone with a few counts. J is TRBJ1-2 and V is TRBV30; perhaps TRBD1 as D (6 bases). Germline assignment: CDR1 GTSNPN and CDR2 SVGIG (reference sequence). The CDR3 runs 13 residues. The V end was cut by 0 bases, the J end by 5 bases, with 10 bases between. CDR3 in DNA: TGTGCCTGGAGTGTCCACAGGGAGTATGGCTACACCTTC. Its translation is CAWSVHREYGYTF.

This clone was seen only once. The V call is TRBV23-1, the J call TRBJ1-2; 11 nucleotides agree with TRBD1. TRBV23-1 is flagged as an ORF with uncertain function. CDR3 length: 14 amino acids. J lost 3 bases, V lost 7 bases, and 4 bases had no gene match. The CDR3 loop is CASIGTGGHYGYTF. CDR3 sequence (DNA): TGCGCCAGCATCGGGACAGGGGGACACTATGGCTACACCTTC.

The chain is built from TRBV7-2 and TRBJ2-3; no clear D gene. Germline lookup yields CDR1 SGHTA and CDR2 FQGNSA. V shed 2 bases and J shed 3 bases, with 6 bases lying between them. CDR3 length equals 13 residues. CDR3 DNA sequence: TGTGCCAGCAGCTTATACAGAACAGATACGCAGTATTTT. It encodes CASSLYRTDTQYF. The variable domain in full, completed from reference TRBV7-2 and TRBJ2-3, reads GAGVSQSPSNKVTEKGKDVELRCDPISGHTALYWYRQSLGQGLEFLIYFQGNSAPDKSGLPSDRFSAERTGGSVSTLTIQRTQQEDSAVYLCASSLYRTDTQYFGPGTRLTVL.

The chain is built from TRBV7-6 and TRBJ2-1, with 9 bases fitting TRBD2. CDR1 is SGHVS, CDR2 FNYEAQ, per germline. The CDR3 runs to 15 residues. V lost 5 bases and J lost 10; bases outside the gene matches: 12. The CDR3 loop is CASSPTGTSKGEQFF. The CDR3, as DNA: TGTGCCAGCAGCCCCACCGGGACTAGCAAGGGAGAGCAGTTCTTC.

As DNA, the CDR3 is TGTGCCAGCAGCTTGTTCGGAGAACGTCACTACGAGCAGTACTTC. It translates to CASSLFGERHYEQYF. The rearrangement uses TRBV5-6 and TRBJ2-7, with D uncertain. This CDR3 has 15 amino acids. V lost 1 base to trimming and J lost 3 bases, with 14 bases between them. The germline CDR1 and CDR2 sequences are SGHDT and YYEEEE.

The J gene is TRBJ1-1, the V gene TRBV4-1; TRBD1 matches 8 bases. Germline V gene lookup returns CDR1 MGHRA and CDR2 YSYEKL. The trim removed 5 bases at V and 4 bases at J, leaving 9 bases unmatched. The CDR3 is made up of 15 amino acids. CDR3 DNA: TGCGCCAGCAGCTCCTATTGGACAGGGACCACTGAAGCTTTCTTT. Translating gives CASSSYWTGTTEAFF.

The V call is TRBV6-5, the J call TRBJ2-7, with D maybe TRBD1 (5 bases). CDR1 is MNHEY and CDR2 is SVGAGI in the germline V gene. The CDR3 is 13 residues long. Between the trimmed V and J ends, which lost 10 bases and 2 bases, there was a span of 15 bases. In nucleotides, the CDR3 is TGTGCCATCCTCCAAATAGGGGCCTACGAGCAGTACTTC. Residues: CAILQIGAYEQYF.

The rearrangement links TRBV4-1 to TRBJ2-1; a possible D gene is TRBD1 (6 bases). Trimming took 0 bases from V and 11 from J, leaving 11 bases between them. Germline CDR1 reads MGHRA; CDR2 reads YSYEKL. The CDR3 covers 13 residues. The CDR3 loop is CASSQDRGRKQFF. Written as DNA, the CDR3 is TGCGCCAGCAGCCAAGATAGGGGGAGAAAGCAGTTCTTC.

A few counts support this clone. V gene TRBV5-4 combines with J gene TRBJ1-6, with 9 bases that match TRBD1. The CDR3 extends over 15 amino acids. Germline assignment: CDR1 SGHNT and CDR2 YYREEE (reference sequence). The V gene end was trimmed by 3 bases and the J gene end by 11 bases; junction bases not matched to a gene: 9. The CDR3 is CASSSRTGATTPLHF. CDR3 DNA sequence: TGTGCCAGCAGCTCCCGGACAGGGGCAACTACACCCCTCCACTTT. The full variable domain, with the rest looked up from reference TRBV5-4 and TRBJ1-6, is ETGVTQSPTHLIKTRGQQVTLRCSSQSGHNTVSWYQQALGQGPQFIFQYYREEENGRGNFPPRFSGLQFPNYSSELNVNALELDDSALYLCASSSRTGATTPLHFGNGTRLTVT.

This clone was recorded only once. The V and J genes are TRBV5-1 and TRBJ1-2, with TRBD1 as a possible D gene (6 bases). Trimming shortened V by 3 bases and J by 8 bases, and 14 bases separated the two germline ends. Germline assignment: CDR1 SGHRS and CDR2 YFSETQ. The CDR3 spans 13 residues. CDR3 sequence (DNA): TGCGCCAGCAGCTACAGGGAAGAAGGAGGCTACACCTTC. Its protein product is CASSYREEGGYTF.

The rearrangement uses TRBV29-1 and TRBJ1-1, with 7 bases lining up with TRBD1. Germline V lookup: CDR1 SQVTM, CDR2 ANQGSEA. J was trimmed by 1 base and V by 2 bases; bases with no gene match: 1. The CDR3 contains 13 residues. The CDR3 nucleotides read TGCAGCGTTGAAAGGGGGCCGAACACTGAAGCTTTCTTT. Encoded protein: CSVERGPNTEAFF.

The chain employs TRBV2 and TRBJ1-4; maybe TRBD1 (5 bases). Germline CDR1 and CDR2: SNHLY and FYNNEI. Trimming took 11 bases from V and 7 from J, leaving 14 bases between them. This CDR3 spans 12 amino acids. DNA of the CDR3: TGTGCCGTCACAGGACCCCCTGAAAAACTGTTTTTT. This codes for CAVTGPPEKLFF. Full variable domain (remainder filled in from reference TRBV2 and TRBJ1-4): EPEVTQTPSHQVTQMGQEVILRCVPISNHLYFYWYRQILGQKVEFLVSFYNNEISEKSEIFDDQFSVERPDGSNFTLKIRSTKLEDSAMYFCAVTGPPEKLFFGSGTQLSVL.

This chain links TRBV15 with TRBJ1-3; D remains ambiguous. Looked up from germline, CDR1 is LNHNV and CDR2 is YYDKDF (reference sequence). The CDR3 is 14 amino acids. V shed 6 bases and J shed 0 bases, with 9 bases lying between them. The CDR3 loop reads CATRGSSSGNTIYF. The CDR3 nucleotides read TGTGCCACCAGGGGCTCGAGCTCTGGAAACACCATATATTTT.

The genes are TRBV6-5 and TRBJ1-2, with 7 positions matching TRBD1. This CDR3 spans 15 amino acids. J gave up 3 bases and V 5 bases, and 9 bases lay outside the gene matches. Germline CDR1 is MNHEY and CDR2 is SVGAGI. The CDR3 is CASSQTGLGDYGYTF. CDR3 sequence (DNA): TGTGCCAGCAGTCAGACAGGGTTGGGGGACTATGGCTACACCTTC.

The gene calls are TRBV10-3 and TRBJ1-5; weak D call: TRBD1 (5 bases). This CDR3 spans 13 amino acids. V was clipped by 6 bases and J by 0 bases, with 6 bases between them. From germline, CDR1 is ENHRY and CDR2 SYGVKD. As DNA, the CDR3 is TGTGCCATCAGCAGGGATAGCAATCAGCCCCAGCATTTT. It is translated as CAISRDSNQPQHF.

The V gene is TRBV5-6, the J gene TRBJ2-2; TRBD1 agrees at 8 bases. J gave up 4 bases and V 1 base, and 6 bases lay outside the gene matches. Germline V lookup: CDR1 SGHDT, CDR2 YYEEEE. The CDR3 totals 16 residues. The CDR3 nucleotides read TGTGCCAGCAGCTTGTCAGGGACAGGCATCACCGGGGAGCTGTTTTTT. Protein sequence: CASSLSGTGITGELFF.

The V and J genes are TRBV27 and TRBJ2-7; 8 bases are a match to TRBD2. The length of the CDR3 is 16 residues. Losses at the gene ends were 2 bases for V and 5 bases for J; bases not matched to a gene: 11. The germline V gene encodes CDR1 MNHEY and CDR2 SMNVEV (reference sequence). CDR3 DNA sequence: TGTGCCAGCAGTTTACGTATGACGGGAGGGCCAAACGAGCAGTACTTC. Protein product: CASSLRMTGGPNEQYF.

The gene calls are TRBV5-1 and TRBJ1-2; 9 positions match TRBD1. Trimming took 7 bases from V and 2 from J; bases not matched to a gene: 3. This CDR3 comprises 13 residues. Germline V gene data show CDR1 as SGHRS and CDR2 as YFSETQ. CDR3 DNA: TGCGCCAGCGGGACAGGGTCGAACTATGGCTACACCTTC. This gives the protein CASGTGSNYGYTF.

This clone was detected a few times. This chain connects TRBV27 to TRBJ1-2, with TRBD1 matching over 8 bases. Per the germline V gene, CDR1 is MNHEY and CDR2 is SMNVEV (reference sequence). J was trimmed by 4 bases and V by 5 bases; bases with no gene match: 18. The CDR3 is made up of 18 amino acids. CDR3 protein: CASSPYRPAGTGSYGYTF. As DNA, the CDR3 is TGTGCCAGCAGTCCTTACCGACCCGCCGGGACAGGAAGCTATGGCTACACCTTC.

The CDR3 region has the DNA TGTGCCAGCAGCTTAGCAGAGTCGAACACTGAAGCTTTCTTT. Translating it yields CASSLAESNTEAFF. The V gene is TRBV7-2, the J gene TRBJ1-1; no firm D call. Germline assignment: CDR1 SGHTA and CDR2 FQGNSA. The CDR3 is 14 residues long. Trimming pared 0 bases from V and 1 base from J, leaving 6 bases between.

CDR3: CASSSPGTVETQYF. Written as DNA, the CDR3 is TGTGCCAGCAGTTCACCCGGGACAGTAGAGACCCAGTACTTC. The rearrangement joins TRBV28 to TRBJ2-5, with 7 bases identical to TRBD1. Germline V CDR1 and CDR2: MDHEN, SYDVKM. V lost 4 bases to trimming and J lost 4 bases; unmatched junction nucleotides: 6. The CDR3 runs 14 residues.

The chain links TRBV18 to TRBJ2-7; D may be TRBD1 (7 bases). V was pared by 1 base and J by 3 bases, with 13 bases between. This CDR3 spans 15 amino acids. The V gene's germline CDR1 is KGHSH and CDR2 LQKENI. The CDR3 nucleotides are TGTGCCAGCTCACCACAAACAGGGGAGGTCTACGAGCAGTACTTC. Translated: CASSPQTGEVYEQYF. Using reference TRBV18 and TRBJ2-7 for the parts outside the CDR3, the full variable domain is NAGVMQNPRHLVRRRGQEARLRCSPMKGHSHVYWYRQLPEEGLKFMVYLQKENIIDESGMPKERFSAEFPKEGPSILRIQQVVRGDSAAYFCASSPQTGEVYEQYFGPGTRLTVT.